The 28 T cell receptor beta chains below all came from one sample that was sequenced in a study of T cell responses to AZD1222 COVID-19 vaccine. Generated by immunoSEQ multiplex PCR, the TCRdb table keeps only in-frame clones and is missing some. The data contain approximately 93,000 clones, 70% to 90% of them singletons. This sample comprised peripheral blood, obtained 28 days after the second AZD1222 dose. These receptors were collected from an adult who received the AZD1222 COVID-19 vaccine.

This chain joins TRBV27 and TRBJ2-7; 8 bases are shared with TRBD1. After removal of 0 bases from V and 5 bases from J, the junction contained 9 bases not matched to a gene. Per the germline V gene, CDR1 is MNHEY and CDR2 is SMNVEV (reference sequence). The CDR3 covers 16 residues. In DNA, the CDR3 is TGTGCCAGCAGTTTATCCCTAACAGGGGGAAACCACGAGCAGTACTTC. Encoded protein: CASSLSLTGGNHEQYF.

The chain uses TRBV18 and TRBJ1-2; D is ambiguous. There are 12 residues in the CDR3. Trimming stripped 2 bases from V and 4 bases from J, with 5 bases between. CDR1 KGHSH and CDR2 LQKENI come from the germline V gene. The CDR3 DNA sequence: TGTGCCAGCTCACCAGACGGCTATGGCTACACCTTC. As protein: CASSPDGYGYTF.

This clone was seen a single time. The chain uses TRBV7-2 and TRBJ2-1; TRBD1 aligns across 9 bases. The CDR3 totals 15 residues. J lost 14 bases, V lost 6 bases, and 17 bases had no gene match. Germline CDR1 SGHTA, CDR2 FQGNSA. The CDR3 DNA sequence: TGTGCCAGCAGTTCGACCGGGACAGGGACCCGTCAGGAGTTCTTC. The encoded protein is CASSSTGTGTRQEFF.

This clone was seen only once. This chain joins TRBV19 and TRBJ1-1, with a tentative D call TRBD1 (5 bases). The germline V gene has CDR1 LNHDA and CDR2 SQIVND (reference sequence). The CDR3 totals 12 residues. Trimming took 10 bases from V and 4 from J, leaving 13 bases between them. In DNA form, the CDR3 reads TGTGCCACCCGCTGGGGGGGCACTGAAGCTTTCTTT. Encoded protein: CATRWGGTEAFF.

The CDR3 reads CASSVGGGPLGYTF. The CDR3, as DNA: TGTGCCAGCAGCGTAGGTGGGGGGCCGCTTGGCTACACCTTC. The chain combines TRBV9 with TRBJ1-2, with D perhaps TRBD1 (6 bases). Trimming removed 0 bases from V and 7 bases from J, with 13 bases in between. This CDR3 has 14 residues. Germline assignment: CDR1 SGDLS and CDR2 YYNGEE.

The chain has TRBV30 and TRBJ2-7; TRBD1 matches 7 bases. Trimming at V came to 3 bases and at J to 0 bases, leaving 5 bases not matched to a gene. The CDR3 loop spans 14 amino acids. Germline V gene sequence: CDR1 GTSNPN, CDR2 SVGIG (reference sequence). The CDR3 loop reads CAWRWTGSSYEQYF. The CDR3 DNA is TGTGCCTGGAGGTGGACAGGTAGCTCCTACGAGCAGTACTTC.

The rearrangement links TRBV5-1 to TRBJ2-7; D may be TRBD1 (6 bases). Germline V gene sequence: CDR1 SGHRS, CDR2 YFSETQ. The CDR3 spans 13 residues. The V gene lost 0 bases and the J gene lost 5 bases, with 9 bases spanning the gap. Here the CDR3 reads CASSLGQVDEQYF. CDR3 DNA: TGCGCCAGCAGCTTGGGACAGGTGGACGAGCAGTACTTC.

The chain has TRBV7-2 and TRBJ1-1; D remains ambiguous. Trimming took off 3 bases at V and 2 bases at J, with 10 bases between the two ends. CDR3 size: 14 residues. Germline loops: CDR1 SGHTA, CDR2 FQGNSA. The CDR3 loop reads CASSLVPGNTEAFF. The CDR3 DNA reads as TGTGCCAGCAGCTTGGTTCCGGGAAACACTGAAGCTTTCTTT.

The rearrangement uses TRBV7-8 and TRBJ2-7; no clear D gene. This CDR3 has 14 amino acids. CDR1 and CDR2 (germline): SGHVS, FQNEAQ. The V gene lost 5 bases and the J gene lost 2 bases, with 13 bases spanning the gap. CDR3 DNA: TGTGCCAGCAGCGAAAATAGTGGGCCCTACGAGCAGTACTTC. Translated, it gives CASSENSGPYEQYF.

The rearrangement joins TRBV9 to TRBJ1-4; 7 bases are a match to TRBD1. The CDR3 extends over 15 amino acids. After removal of 6 bases from V and 0 bases from J, the junction contained 5 bases not matched to a gene. The germline V gene has CDR1 SGDLS and CDR2 YYNGEE. The CDR3 loop reads CASKQGTSTNEKLFF. CDR3 DNA sequence: TGTGCCAGCAAACAGGGGACGTCAACTAATGAAAAACTGTTTTTT. The full variable domain, completed using reference TRBV9 and TRBJ1-4, is DSGVTQTPKHLITATGQRVTLRCSPRSGDLSVYWYQQSLDQGLQFLIQYYNGEERAKGNILERFSAQQFPDLHSELNLSSLELGDSALYFCASKQGTSTNEKLFFGSGTQLSVL.

This clone came up once. The chain joins TRBV3-1 (or the pseudogene TRBV3-2) to TRBJ1-6, with 8 bases aligning to TRBD1. Germline V gives CDR1 LGHDT, CDR2 YNNKEL (reference sequence). Trimming at V came to 3 bases and at J to 9 bases, leaving 4 bases not matched to a gene. The CDR3 loop spans 14 amino acids. The DNA of the CDR3 is TGTGCCAGCAGCCAGACAGGGGAGCGTTCACCCCTCCACTTT. Protein product: CASSQTGERSPLHF.

V is TRBV7-9 and J is TRBJ2-6; unclear D gene. Between the trimmed V and J ends, which lost 6 bases and 1 base, there was a span of 4 bases. Germline V lookup: CDR1 SEHNR, CDR2 FQNEAQ (reference sequence). This CDR3 has 13 amino acids. This chain's CDR3 is CASSISGANVLTF. As DNA, the CDR3 is TGTGCCAGCAGTATATCTGGGGCCAACGTCCTGACTTTC.

The V and J genes are TRBV27 and TRBJ2-1, with D perhaps given as TRBD1 or TRBD2 (5 bases each). CDR3 length: 17 amino acids. V dropped 5 bases and J dropped 6 bases, with 23 bases sitting between them. Germline V gene sequence: CDR1 MNHEY, CDR2 SMNVEV (reference sequence). The CDR3 here is CASSGGRGLTSPNEQFF. Here the CDR3 DNA reads TGTGCCAGCAGTGGGGGAAGGGGCCTCACATCCCCCAATGAGCAGTTCTTC.

The J gene is TRBJ1-2, the V gene TRBV28, with TRBD1 identical over 10 bases. V lost 4 bases, J lost 0 bases, and 11 bases stayed unmatched. The V gene's germline CDR1 is MDHEN and CDR2 SYDVKM. This CDR3 is built from 18 residues. CDR3 protein: CASSSRGDRGYANYGYTF. The CDR3 DNA is TGTGCCAGCAGTTCTAGAGGGGACAGGGGTTATGCTAACTATGGCTACACCTTC.

V and J are TRBV29-1 and TRBJ1-2; no definite D call. CDR3 length: 13 amino acids. CDR1 is SQVTM, CDR2 ANQGSEA, per germline. The ends were cut back, 1 base at V and 5 bases at J, with 11 bases in the middle. Here the CDR3 DNA reads TGCAGCGTTGAAGCGCCACAGAATTATGGCTACACCTTC. Its translation: CSVEAPQNYGYTF.

The J gene is TRBJ2-7, the V gene TRBV1; the table calls TRBD2, which could not be checked here. TRBV1 represents a pseudogene. The CDR3 sequence is 15 residues long. The CDR3 loop reads CTSSLLSGILYEQYF. CDR3 bases: TGCACCAGCAGCCTTCTCAGCGGGATTCTTTACGAGCAGTACTTC.

J is TRBJ1-4 and V is TRBV7-3; 7 bases map to TRBD1. Trimming cost V 0 bases and J 7 bases; bases outside gene matches: 2. This CDR3 has 14 residues. CDR1 is SGHTA and CDR2 is FQGTGA in the germline V gene. The CDR3 DNA reads as TGTGCCAGCAGCTTAACAGGGGGCAGTGAAAAACTGTTTTTT. It translates to CASSLTGGSEKLFF.

This clone was recorded a few times. The chain joins TRBV5-1 to TRBJ2-7; perhaps TRBD1 as D (6 bases). There are 14 residues in the CDR3. CDR1 SGHRS and CDR2 YFSETQ come from the germline V gene. Trimming cost V 3 bases and J 2 bases, with 12 bases left between them. CDR3: CASSYGQPTYEQYF. The CDR3 region has the DNA TGCGCCAGCAGCTACGGACAGCCGACCTACGAGCAGTACTTC.

This clone has a single count. The rearrangement uses TRBV6-5 and TRBJ1-1, with a weak D call TRBD1 (6 bases). The CDR3 is made up of 15 amino acids. Trimming cost V 0 bases and J 1 base, with 9 bases left between them. The germline V gene has CDR1 MNHEY and CDR2 SVGAGI. CDR3: CASSYSGRGNTEAFF. The CDR3 DNA sequence: TGTGCCAGCAGTTACTCGGGCAGGGGGAACACTGAAGCTTTCTTT.

The rearrangement links TRBV7-9 to TRBJ1-3, with D uncertain. The CDR3 runs to 13 residues. Germline-derived CDR1 and CDR2 are SEHNR and FQNEAQ (reference sequence). V lost 7 bases and J lost 0, with 7 bases in between. The CDR3 here is CASIRDSGNTIYF. CDR3 coding DNA: TGTGCCAGCATTCGGGACTCTGGAAACACCATATATTTT.

The CDR3 protein is CASGLVLGHATDTQYF. The CDR3 nucleotides read TGTGCTAGTGGTTTGGTACTGGGACATGCCACAGATACGCAGTATTTT. The chain recombines TRBV12-5 with TRBJ2-3; D may be TRBD1 (6 bases). Germline V lookup: CDR1 LGHNT, CDR2 FRNRAP. The CDR3 has 16 amino acids. V lost 0 bases, J lost 2 bases, and 12 bases lay in between.

This CDR3 reads CASSQGFSEKLFF. CDR3 DNA sequence: TGCGCCAGCAGCCAGGGATTTAGCGAAAAACTGTTTTTT. V usage is TRBV4-1 and J usage is TRBJ1-4; unclear D gene. Germline V gene data show CDR1 as MGHRA and CDR2 as YSYEKL. V was trimmed by 3 bases and J by 8 bases, leaving 10 bases between them. There are 13 residues in the CDR3.

This clone was counted a single time. The rearrangement uses TRBV3-1 (or the pseudogene TRBV3-2) and TRBJ1-2; 7 nucleotides match TRBD1. The CDR3 sequence is 13 residues long. Germline V gene data show CDR1 as LGHDT and CDR2 as YNNKEL (reference sequence). J was trimmed by 8 bases and V by 4 bases; bases with no gene match: 7. The CDR3 loop is CASSLRDSEGYTF. As DNA, the CDR3 is TGTGCCAGCAGCCTACGGGACAGCGAAGGCTACACCTTC.

This clone has just one count. The chain joins TRBV28 to TRBJ2-5, with D unresolved. The CDR3 sequence is 12 residues long. Between the trimmed V and J ends, which lost 7 bases and 5 bases, there was a span of 11 bases. Germline V gene sequence: CDR1 MDHEN, CDR2 SYDVKM. In DNA form, the CDR3 reads TGTGCCAGCAACAGTAATGCGGAGACCCAGTACTTC. Its translation is CASNSNAETQYF.

The gene calls are TRBV5-1 and TRBJ2-7; D remains ambiguous. V gave up 0 bases and J gave up 0 bases, with 13 bases separating them. CDR3 size: 16 residues. Germline V gene lookup returns CDR1 SGHRS and CDR2 YFSETQ. CDR3 amino acids: CASSLDEVSSSYEQYF. CDR3 nucleotide sequence: TGCGCCAGCAGCTTGGATGAGGTCTCAAGCTCCTACGAGCAGTACTTC.

The chain combines TRBV5-5 with TRBJ2-5; D is perhaps TRBD2 (5 bases). This CDR3 comprises 13 residues. The germline V and J ends were trimmed by 1 base and 5 bases, with 9 bases remaining between them. The germline V gene has CDR1 SGHKS and CDR2 YYEKEE (reference sequence). This CDR3 reads CASSLPGKETQYF. CDR3 sequence (DNA): TGTGCCAGCAGCTTGCCGGGGAAGGAGACCCAGTACTTC.

The gene calls are TRBV9 and TRBJ2-3; perhaps TRBD2 as D (6 bases). Trimming pared 3 bases from V and 4 bases from J, leaving 9 bases between. CDR3 length: 13 residues. Germline lookup yields CDR1 SGDLS and CDR2 YYNGEE. For the CDR3, the DNA is TGTGCCAGCAGCGACCCGGGGGCAGATACGCAGTATTTT. Protein product: CASSDPGADTQYF.

The chain's CDR3 is CASSFWGRGEAFF. CDR3 DNA: TGTGCCAGCAGTTTCTGGGGGAGGGGTGAAGCTTTCTTT. V is TRBV27 and J is TRBJ1-1; weak D call: TRBD1 (5 bases). The CDR3 loop spans 13 amino acids. V lost 3 bases and J lost 7, with 12 bases in between. Germline CDR1 is MNHEY and CDR2 is SMNVEV (reference sequence).